This T cell receptor beta chain was obtained from a study of cytomegalovirus exposure and HLA in healthy donors. Turning to the study itself: The 90 to 150 validation repertoires used a platform that matched the one used for the approximately 670 first-cohort repertoires, as a later analysis reported.

Whole-study results and caveats: Reports credit the classifier with highly specific, highly sensitive diagnosis of cytomegalovirus status.

The assay was immunoSEQ multiplex PCR, and TCRdb's table has in-frame clones only and misses some. The sample has more than 300,000 clones, around 86% seen once. The donors were members of the validation cohort comprising over a hundred subjects, separate from the approximately 630-subject first cohort. For this clone: Its antigen is as yet unknown.

The V gene end was trimmed by 4 bases and the J gene end by 4 bases; junction bases not matched to a gene: 10. This CDR3 region has 16 residues. Looked up from germline, CDR1 is MNHNY and CDR2 is SVGAGI (reference sequence). The sequence was collected from a woman aged 18-30 years in good health and CMV-seronegative. Sequencing was carried out using PBMCs. The V call is TRBV6-6, the J call TRBJ1-2, with 9 bases aligning to TRBD1. DNA of the CDR3: TGTGCCAGCAGTTTCTCATCCGGGACAGGGTCCTATGGCTACACCTTC. Amino acid sequence: CASSFSSGTGSYGYTF.